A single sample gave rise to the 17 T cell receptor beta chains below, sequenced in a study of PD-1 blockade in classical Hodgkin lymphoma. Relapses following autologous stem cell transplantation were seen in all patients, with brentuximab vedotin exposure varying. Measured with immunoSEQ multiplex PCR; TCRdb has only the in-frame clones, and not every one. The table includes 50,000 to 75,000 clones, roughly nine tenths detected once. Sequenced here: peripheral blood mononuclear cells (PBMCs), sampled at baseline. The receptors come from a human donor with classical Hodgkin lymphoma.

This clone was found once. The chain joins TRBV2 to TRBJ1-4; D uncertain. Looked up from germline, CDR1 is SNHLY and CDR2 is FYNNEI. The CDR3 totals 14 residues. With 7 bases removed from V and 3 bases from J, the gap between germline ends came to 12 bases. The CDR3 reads CASKLGQANEKLFF. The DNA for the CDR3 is TGTGCCAGCAAGTTGGGTCAGGCTAATGAAAAACTGTTTTTT.

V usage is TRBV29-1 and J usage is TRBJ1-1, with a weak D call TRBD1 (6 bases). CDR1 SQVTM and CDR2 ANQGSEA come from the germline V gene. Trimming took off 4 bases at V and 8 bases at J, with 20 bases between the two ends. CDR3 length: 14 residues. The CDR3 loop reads CSVGVAGGRSEAFF. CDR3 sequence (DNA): TGCAGCGTTGGGGTTGCCGGGGGCCGATCCGAAGCTTTCTTT.

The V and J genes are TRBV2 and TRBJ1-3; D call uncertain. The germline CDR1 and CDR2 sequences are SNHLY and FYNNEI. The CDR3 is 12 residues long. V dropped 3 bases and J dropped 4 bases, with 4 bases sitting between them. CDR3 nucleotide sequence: TGTGCCAGCAGTGACAGAGGAAACACCATATATTTT. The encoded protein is CASSDRGNTIYF.

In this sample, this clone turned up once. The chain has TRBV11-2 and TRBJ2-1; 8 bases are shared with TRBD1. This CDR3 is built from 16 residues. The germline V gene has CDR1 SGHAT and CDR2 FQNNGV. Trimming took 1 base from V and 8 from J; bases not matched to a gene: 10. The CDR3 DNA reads TGTGCCAGCAGCTTAGTTCAGGGGGCATTCAGCCATGAGCAGTTCTTC. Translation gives CASSLVQGAFSHEQFF.

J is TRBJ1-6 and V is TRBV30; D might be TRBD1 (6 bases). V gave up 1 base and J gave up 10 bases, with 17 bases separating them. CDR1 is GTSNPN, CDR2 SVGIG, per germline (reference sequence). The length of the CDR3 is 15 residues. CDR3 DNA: TGTGCCTGGAGTGAGGGCAGGGGAGCTGAGTCACCCCTCCACTTT. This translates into CAWSEGRGAESPLHF.

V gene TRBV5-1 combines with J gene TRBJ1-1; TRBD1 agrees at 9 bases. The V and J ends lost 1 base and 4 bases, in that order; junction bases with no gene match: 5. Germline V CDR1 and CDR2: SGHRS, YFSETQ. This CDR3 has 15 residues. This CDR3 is CASSLNTGGVTEAFF. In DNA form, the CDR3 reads TGCGCCAGCAGCTTGAATACAGGGGGCGTCACTGAAGCTTTCTTT.

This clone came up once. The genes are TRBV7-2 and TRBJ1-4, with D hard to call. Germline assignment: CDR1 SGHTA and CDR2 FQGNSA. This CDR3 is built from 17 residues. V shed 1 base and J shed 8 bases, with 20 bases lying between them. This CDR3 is CASSLDNTVEVWEKLFF. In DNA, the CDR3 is TGTGCCAGCAGCTTAGATAATACTGTGGAAGTCTGGGAAAAACTGTTTTTT.

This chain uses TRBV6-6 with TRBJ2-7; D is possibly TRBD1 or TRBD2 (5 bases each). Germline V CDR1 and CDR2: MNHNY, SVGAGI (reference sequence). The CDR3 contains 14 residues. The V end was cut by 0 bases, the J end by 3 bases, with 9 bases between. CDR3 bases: TGTGCCAGCAGTTACTCAGGGACGGGCTACGAGCAGTACTTC. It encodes CASSYSGTGYEQYF.

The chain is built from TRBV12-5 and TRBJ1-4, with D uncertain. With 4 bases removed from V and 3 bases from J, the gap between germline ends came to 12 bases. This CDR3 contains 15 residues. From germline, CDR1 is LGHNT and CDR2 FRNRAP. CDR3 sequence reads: CASGYGETANEKLFF. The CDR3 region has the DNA TGTGCTAGTGGTTACGGGGAAACGGCTAATGAAAAACTGTTTTTT.

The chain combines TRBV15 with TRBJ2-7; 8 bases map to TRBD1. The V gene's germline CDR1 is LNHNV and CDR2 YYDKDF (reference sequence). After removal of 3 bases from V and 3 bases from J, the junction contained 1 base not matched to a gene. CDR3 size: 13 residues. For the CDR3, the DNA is TGTGCCACCAGCAGCGGACAGGGCTACGAGCAGTACTTC. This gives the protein CATSSGQGYEQYF.

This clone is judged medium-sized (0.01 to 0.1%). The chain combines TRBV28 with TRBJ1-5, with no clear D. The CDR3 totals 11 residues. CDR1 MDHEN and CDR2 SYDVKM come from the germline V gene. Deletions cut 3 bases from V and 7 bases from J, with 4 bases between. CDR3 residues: CASSFPQPQHF. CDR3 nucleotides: TGTGCCAGCAGTTTCCCCCAGCCCCAGCATTTT.

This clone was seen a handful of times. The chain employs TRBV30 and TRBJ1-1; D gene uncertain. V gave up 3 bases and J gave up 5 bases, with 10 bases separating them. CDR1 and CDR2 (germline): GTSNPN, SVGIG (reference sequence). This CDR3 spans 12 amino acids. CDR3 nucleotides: TGTGCCTGGAGCCCAACCGGGACTGAAGCTTTCTTT. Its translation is CAWSPTGTEAFF. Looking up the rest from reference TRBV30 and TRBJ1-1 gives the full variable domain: SQTIHQWPATLVQPVGSPLSLECTVEGTSNPNLYWYRQAAGRGLQLLFYSVGIGQISSEVPQNLSASRPQDRQFILSSKKLLLSDSGFYLCAWSPTGTEAFFGQGTRLTVV.

This CDR3 is CASSLGVWRGGYPQYF. The CDR3 DNA follows: TGTGCCAGCAGTTTAGGAGTTTGGCGGGGGGGGTACCCCCAGTACTTC. V is TRBV27 and J is TRBJ2-5, with TRBD2 matching 9 bases. This CDR3 is 16 amino acids long. V was clipped by 2 bases and J by 9 bases; unmatched bases: 13. Germline V gene sequence: CDR1 MNHEY, CDR2 SMNVEV (reference sequence).

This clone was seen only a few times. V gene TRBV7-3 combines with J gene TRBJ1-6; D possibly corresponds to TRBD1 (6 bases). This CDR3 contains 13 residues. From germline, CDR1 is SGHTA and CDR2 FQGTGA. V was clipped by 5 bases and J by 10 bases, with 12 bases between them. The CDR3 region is CASSHDRWSPLHF. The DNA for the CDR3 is TGTGCCAGCAGCCACGACAGGTGGTCACCCCTCCACTTT. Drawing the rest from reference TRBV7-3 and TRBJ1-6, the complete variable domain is GAGVSQTPSNKVTEKGKYVELRCDPISGHTALYWYRQSLGQGPEFLIYFQGTGAADDSGLPNDRFFAVRPEGSVSTLKIQRTERGDSAVYLCASSHDRWSPLHFGNGTRLTVT.

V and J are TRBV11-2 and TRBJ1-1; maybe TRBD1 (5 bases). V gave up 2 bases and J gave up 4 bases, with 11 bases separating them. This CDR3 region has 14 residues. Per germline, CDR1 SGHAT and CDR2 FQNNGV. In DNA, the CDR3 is TGTGCCAGCAGCTTACGGACACGTACCACTGAAGCTTTCTTT. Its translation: CASSLRTRTTEAFF.

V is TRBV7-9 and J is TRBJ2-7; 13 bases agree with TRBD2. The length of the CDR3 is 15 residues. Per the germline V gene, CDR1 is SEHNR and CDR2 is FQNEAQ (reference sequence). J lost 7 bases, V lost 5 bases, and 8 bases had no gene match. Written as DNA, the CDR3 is TGTGCCAGCAGCCCCAGCACGGGACTAGCGGGGGAGCAGTACTTC. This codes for CASSPSTGLAGEQYF.

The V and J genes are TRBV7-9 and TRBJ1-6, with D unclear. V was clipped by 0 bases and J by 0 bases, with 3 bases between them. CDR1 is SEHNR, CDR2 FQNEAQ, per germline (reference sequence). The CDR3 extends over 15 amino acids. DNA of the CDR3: TGTGCCAGCAGCTTAGCCAGCTCCTATAATTCACCCCTCCACTTT. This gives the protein CASSLASSYNSPLHF.